This T cell receptor (beta chain) is drawn from a study of response to subunit inactivated influenza vaccine. This clonotype was seen a few times. TCRdb called the RT-PCR reads again in MiXCR, with one record for every CDR3 protein. The profile covers about 540,000 distinct CDR3 sequences, with 20% to 25% appearing a single time and 2.5% to 3% taken by the ten largest. These data were also filed under a second study, of T cells expressing NK-cell markers. That paper states: Generation of TCR beta cDNA was performed by 5'RACE template switching incorporating UMIs. From sorted CD3+CD56+NKG2C+, CD3+CD56+NKG2C- and CD3+CD56-NKG2C+ T cells came the TCR beta repertoires. Among eight sequenced donors, seven carried HCMV seropositivity while one was seronegative. In several donors, dominant NKG2C+ clonotypes were about 1.0-7.5% of CD8+ T cells.

The sequence was obtained from a man aged 50 to 59 who received an inactivated influenza vaccine. The material sequenced was CD4+ T cells sorted from PBMCs, taken about 13 days after vaccination.

The CDR3 here is CASSRTSGAKSSYNEQFF. The DNA for the CDR3 is TGCGCCAGCAGCCGGACTAGCGGGGCTAAGAGCTCCTACAATGAGCAGTTCTTC. The chain recombines TRBV4-1 with TRBJ2-1, with TRBD2 matching 12 bases. There are 18 residues in the CDR3. Looked up from germline, CDR1 is MGHRA and CDR2 is YSYEKL. Germline trimming cut 4 bases from V and 0 bases from J; bases unmatched to any gene: 7.